This T cell receptor (beta chain) was identified during a study of cytotoxic CD8 clonotypes in ibrutinib-treated CLL. Repertoires were generated with immunoSEQ multiplex PCR, while TCRdb's copy carries only in-frame clones and drops some. The repertoire holds 110,000 to 150,000 clones, with around 93% as singletons. This CDR3 region has 14 residues. V lost 4 bases and J 2 bases, leaving 11 bases between the germline ends. Germline V gives CDR1 SGHRS, CDR2 YFSETQ. The source is a human donor with chronic lymphocytic leukemia. This rearrangement joins TRBV5-1 to TRBJ2-3; TRBD1 might be the D (6 bases). The source material was PBMCs, sampled after 12 months of ibrutinib treatment. This CDR3 is CASSQRTVTDTQYF. DNA of the CDR3: TGCGCCAGCAGCCAACGGACAGTCACAGATACGCAGTATTTT. Together with reference TRBV5-1 and TRBJ2-3, the CDR3 gives the full variable domain: KAGVTQTPRYLIKTRGQQVTLSCSPISGHRSVSWYQQTPGQGLQFLFEYFSETQRNKGNFPGRFSGRQFSNSRSEMNVSTLELGDSALYLCASSQRTVTDTQYFGPGTRLTVL.